This TCR beta chain was sequenced for a study of molecular identifiers for immune sequencing clone quantification. CD8+CD4-CCR7+CD45RA+ sorting gave the naive CD8 T cells. Each CDR3 protein gets one entry after TCRdb re-called the PCR reads with MiXCR. This sample carries around 460,000 distinct CDR3 sequences, under 30% of them seen once, and the ten largest clones take over 0.6%. Trimming took 8 bases from V and 4 from J, leaving 15 bases between them. Germline V gene data show CDR1 as SGHTA and CDR2 as FQGTGA. This CDR3 comprises 14 residues. Study-wide results and limits: Clones exceeding 20 RNA copies carried over 97% of effector molecules but under 1% of naive-cell molecules.

About this clonotype: What it binds is not known.

The sample consisted of naive CD8+ T cells from blood, with Jurkat cell RNA spiked in. Subset specified: FACS-sorted CD8+CD4-CCR7+CD45RA+ naive T cells. The sequence was collected from a human donor in good health. Some libraries in this study had Jurkat cell RNA spiked in. The chain carries TRBV7-3 and TRBJ2-1; a weak D match, TRBD2 (5 bases). The CDR3 here is CASGQFGGYNEQFF. CDR3 coding DNA: TGTGCCAGCGGCCAATTCGGAGGTTACAATGAGCAGTTCTTC.